These 21 T cell receptor beta chains were all obtained from the same sample, sequenced in a study of STAT5B mutations in CD4+ large granular lymphocyte leukemia (dated by TCRdb to the early 2020s). Library preparation used the immunoSEQ multiplex PCR assay. TCRdb took over this immuneACCESS table, retaining in-frame rearrangements with V and J assigned. Such tables are incomplete; in checked studies, under half of the missing clones stem from an unresolved V gene, and the remainder is unexplained. The sample table records tens of thousands of clones; less than 80% of these occur just once. The ten most abundant clones make up almost 0.65% of the sample. Specimen: CD4+ T cells from blood buffy coats. The receptors stem from a human donor in good health.

V is TRBV18 and J is TRBJ2-1; 9 nucleotides agree with TRBD1. In germline, CDR1 is KGHSH, CDR2 LQKENI. The CDR3 covers 16 residues. Unmatched junction bases numbered 6, after V lost 3 bases and J lost 3 bases. CDR3 bases: TGTGCCAGCTCACCCCCGGGACAGGGTCTCTACAATGAGCAGTTCTTC. It translates to CASSPPGQGLYNEQFF.

The rearrangement uses TRBV28 and TRBJ2-7; TRBD1 matches 10 bases. This CDR3 is 16 amino acids long. Unmatched junction bases numbered 8, after V lost 5 bases and J lost 1 base. The germline V gene has CDR1 MDHEN and CDR2 SYDVKM. The DNA of the CDR3 is TGTGCCAGCAGTGCGGGGACAGGGGCCTTATCCTACGAGCAGTACTTC. This gives the protein CASSAGTGALSYEQYF.

V usage is TRBV14 and J usage is TRBJ1-2; unclear D gene. Germline CDR1 and CDR2: SGHDN and FVKESK. The ends were cut back, 4 bases at V and 4 bases at J, with 13 bases in the middle. The CDR3 has 14 residues. DNA of the CDR3: TGTGCCAGCAGCCCATCGCCGCTAACCTATGGCTACACCTTC. Translating gives CASSPSPLTYGYTF. Drawing the rest from reference TRBV14 and TRBJ1-2, the complete variable domain is EAGVTQFPSHSVIEKGQTVTLRCDPISGHDNLYWYRRVMGKEIKFLLHFVKESKQDESGMPNNRFLAERTGGTYSTLKVQPAELEDSGVYFCASSPSPLTYGYTFGSGTRLTVV.

This clone was recorded only once. This chain joins TRBV5-6 and TRBJ2-1; D is possibly TRBD1 (5 bases). The CDR3 runs 14 residues. V lost 0 bases and J 10 bases, leaving 14 bases between the germline ends. Germline CDR1 and CDR2: SGHDT and YYEEEE. The CDR3 nucleotides are TGTGCCAGCAGCTTGGGGCAGGGTGTTGGAGAGCAGTTCTTC. Encoded protein: CASSLGQGVGEQFF.

The chain combines TRBV27 with TRBJ1-2; possible D gene TRBD1, 5 bases. The CDR3 has 16 residues. V lost 0 bases, J lost 4 bases, and 15 bases lay in between. Germline values: CDR1 MNHEY, CDR2 SMNVEV (reference sequence). The CDR3 nucleotides are TGTGCCAGCAGTTTATCGAAAGGGGTCTCTCCCTATGGCTACACCTTC. Protein sequence: CASSLSKGVSPYGYTF.

This chain uses TRBV2 with TRBJ1-5; no definite D call. CDR1 is SNHLY and CDR2 is FYNNEI in the germline V gene. Trimming shortened V by 3 bases and J by 3 bases, and 9 bases separated the two germline ends. This CDR3 comprises 14 residues. In DNA, the CDR3 is TGTGCCAGCAGTGAGAGAGGAGTCAATCAGCCCCAGCATTTT. It codes for CASSERGVNQPQHF.

The chain couples TRBV28 to TRBJ1-4, with D perhaps TRBD1 (6 bases). The length of the CDR3 is 18 residues. The germline CDR1 and CDR2 sequences are MDHEN and SYDVKM. Trimming took 6 bases from V and 5 from J, leaving 25 bases between them. The CDR3 bases are TGTGCCAGCAGCACCGTAGGGGACACAGGAGGGCCCAATGAAAAACTGTTTTTT. This codes for CASSTVGDTGGPNEKLFF. Complete variable domain (other parts from reference TRBV28 and TRBJ1-4): DVKVTQSSRYLVKRTGEKVFLECVQDMDHENMFWYRQDPGLGLRLIYFSYDVKMKEKGDIPEGYSVSREKKERFSLILESASTNQTSMYLCASSTVGDTGGPNEKLFFGSGTQLSVL.

This chain uses TRBV2 with TRBJ2-7; 10 nucleotides agree with TRBD2. Germline trimming cut 7 bases from V and 0 bases from J; bases unmatched to any gene: 9. The CDR3 length is 16 residues. In germline, CDR1 is SNHLY, CDR2 FYNNEI. In nucleotides, the CDR3 is TGTGCCAGCATCGCTAGCGGGGGAATCTTCTCCTACGAGCAGTACTTC. Protein: CASIASGGIFSYEQYF.

The CDR3 spells CASSQTTNQETQYF. DNA for the CDR3: TGCGCCAGCAGCCAAACTACAAACCAAGAGACCCAGTACTTC. This chain uses TRBV4-1 with TRBJ2-5, with D hard to call. CDR1 and CDR2 from the germline V gene are MGHRA and YSYEKL. Trimming stripped 2 bases from V and 0 bases from J, with 7 bases between. The CDR3 totals 14 residues.

The V and J genes are TRBV6-6 and TRBJ1-2, with TRBD1 identical over 10 bases. Germline loops: CDR1 MNHNY, CDR2 SVGAGI (reference sequence). There are 15 residues in the CDR3. The junction had 9 bases not matched to a gene; V was cut back by 5 bases and J by 6 bases. For the CDR3, the DNA is TGTGCCAGCAGTGGGTCCCGGGACAGGGGTAATGGCTACACCTTC. This codes for CASSGSRDRGNGYTF.

The V and J genes are TRBV14 and TRBJ1-2; no definite D call. Looked up from germline, CDR1 is SGHDN and CDR2 is FVKESK. This CDR3 has 12 residues. Trimming left V 4 bases short and J 8 bases short, with 11 bases between. CDR3 sequence: CASSRTDGGYTF. The CDR3 DNA follows: TGTGCCAGCAGCCGCACGGATGGCGGCTACACCTTC.

This chain links TRBV27 with TRBJ1-5; D not certain. Germline CDR1 MNHEY, CDR2 SMNVEV (reference sequence). V shed 6 bases and J shed 2 bases, with 11 bases lying between them. The CDR3 has 14 residues. The CDR3 bases are TGTGCCAGCAGGCCGTCCGCTGGCAATCAGCCCCAGCATTTT. Translating it yields CASRPSAGNQPQHF.

V is TRBV28 and J is TRBJ1-2; D gene unclear. V lost 2 bases, J lost 0 bases, and 4 bases lay in between. The germline V gene encodes CDR1 MDHEN and CDR2 SYDVKM. The CDR3 runs to 13 residues. CDR3 nucleotides: TGTGCCAGCAGTTTAAATGCTAACTATGGCTACACCTTC. Amino acids: CASSLNANYGYTF.

This sequence joins TRBV30 and TRBJ1-1, with 9 bases identical to TRBD1. Trimming cost V 4 bases and J 5 bases; bases outside gene matches: 8. CDR3 length: 14 residues. The germline V gene encodes CDR1 GTSNPN and CDR2 SVGIG (reference sequence). The CDR3 bases are TGTGCCTGGATAGGGGACAGGGCGAGGACTGAAGCTTTCTTT. This gives the protein CAWIGDRARTEAFF.

The rearrangement uses TRBV28 and TRBJ1-1; weak D call: TRBD1 (5 bases). With 0 bases removed from V and 0 bases from J, the gap between germline ends came to 20 bases. The CDR3 is 19 residues long. In germline, CDR1 is MDHEN, CDR2 SYDVKM. CDR3 in DNA: TGTGCCAGCAGTTTATGGGGCGGGGGTAACAGGCGGATGAACACTGAAGCTTTCTTT. Its translation: CASSLWGGGNRRMNTEAFF.

The rearrangement uses TRBV30 and TRBJ1-6; D ambiguous. Germline-derived CDR1 and CDR2 are GTSNPN and SVGIG (reference sequence). V was cut by 0 bases and J by 8 bases, with 17 bases left in between. This CDR3 region has 16 residues. Here the CDR3 reads CAWSVRRGQLDSPLHF. Written as DNA, the CDR3 is TGTGCCTGGAGTGTACGTAGAGGCCAGCTTGATTCACCCCTCCACTTT.

V usage is TRBV27 and J usage is TRBJ2-7, with D maybe TRBD2 (6 bases). CDR1 is MNHEY and CDR2 is SMNVEV in the germline V gene (reference sequence). The CDR3 spans 15 residues. V was pared by 2 bases and J by 0 bases, with 11 bases between. The CDR3 sequence: CASSLTQGGSYEQYF. The DNA for the CDR3 is TGTGCCAGCAGTTTAACCCAGGGAGGCTCCTACGAGCAGTACTTC.

The rearrangement links TRBV11-3 to TRBJ1-2; 7 nucleotides align to TRBD1. The length of the CDR3 is 16 residues. Germline CDR1 reads SGHNT; CDR2 reads YENEEA. The junction had 15 bases not matched to a gene; V was cut back by 5 bases and J by 6 bases. The CDR3 DNA reads TGTGCCAGCAGCCCCACTAGACAGGGAGGGGGCGATGGCTACACCTTC. This codes for CASSPTRQGGGDGYTF.

This clone was recorded a few times. V is TRBV29-1 and J is TRBJ1-5; no clear D gene. CDR3 length: 12 residues. Per germline, CDR1 SQVTM and CDR2 ANQGSEA. V lost 4 bases and J lost 7, with 11 bases in between. CDR3 in amino acids: CSVGGLGQPQHF. For the CDR3, the DNA is TGCAGCGTTGGCGGGTTGGGGCAGCCCCAGCATTTT.

The rearrangement uses TRBV11-2 and TRBJ2-5; D possibly matches TRBD1 or TRBD2 (7 bases each). CDR3 size: 15 residues. Trimming removed 1 base at V and 5 bases at J, with 14 bases between. CDR1 and CDR2 from the germline V gene are SGHAT and FQNNGV. The CDR3 reads CASSLATGRGETQYF. CDR3 nucleotides: TGTGCCAGCAGCTTAGCGACAGGGAGGGGGGAGACCCAGTACTTC.

The chain carries TRBV4-2 and TRBJ1-6; D gene unclear. CDR1 is LGHNA and CDR2 is YNFKEQ in the germline V gene. The V and J ends lost 5 bases and 8 bases respectively, with 7 bases between them. There are 12 residues in the CDR3. Here the CDR3 DNA reads TGTGCCAGCAGCACTACCGATTCACCCCTCCACTTT. It yields the protein CASSTTDSPLHF.